Included here is one T cell receptor (beta chain) sequence, with context. No antigen is known for it. The data stem from a study of OX40 agonist ivuxolimab in advanced cancers. Study observations and caveats: CD8+ T cells (on average) carried more expanded clones than CD4+ T cells.

The assay was immunoSEQ multiplex PCR, and TCRdb's table has in-frame clones only and misses some. Among over 100,000 clones, 85% to 95% were seen once, and the ten largest hold roughly 1%. The material was CD4+ or CD8+ T cells sorted from blood, obtained in a trial of the OX40 agonist ivuxolimab. The receptor comes from an adult with an advanced solid tumor such as melanoma, head and neck, liver or kidney cancer.

The CDR3 DNA sequence: TGTGCCAGCAGCGAGGGACAGCGGGGCTACACCTTC. It is translated as CASSEGQRGYTF. The V call is TRBV2, the J call TRBJ1-2, with TRBD1 matching 7 bases. CDR1 and CDR2 from the germline V gene are SNHLY and FYNNEI. V dropped 6 bases and J dropped 8; count of bases not matched to a gene: 6. This CDR3 is built from 12 residues.